This T cell receptor beta chain was recorded in a study of graft-versus-host responses after intestinal transplantation. At the level of the study: Transplants given to recipients were multivisceral, liver-intestinal, or isolated intestinal. Tacrolimus and steroids were given for about three years to all recipients after anti-thymocyte globulin induction.

In germline, CDR1 is PRHDT, CDR2 FYEKMQ (reference sequence). V was clipped by 5 bases and J by 4 bases, with 12 bases between them. CDR3 length equals 15 residues. Of note for this clone: Its antigen remains unknown.

Sequencing used immunoSEQ multiplex PCR; TCRdb keeps in-frame clones, though not all of them. This table holds about 100,000 clones, about 88% found once. Study outcomes and limitations: Clonal ratios of graft-versus-host to host-versus-graft in allografts were high for patients exhibiting graft-donor T cell macrochimerism. GvH clones turned up in recipient marrow; some had shown up first in ileum or blood.

J is TRBJ2-6 and V is TRBV13; D gene unclear. Sequencing was performed on unstimulated CD4+ T cells sorted from spleen or lymph node cells, taken before transplant. This clonotype originated in a human donor who was the organ donor for an intestinal transplant. The chain's CDR3 is CASSLGNWGANVLTF. CDR3 DNA sequence: TGTGCCAGCAGCCTGGGGAATTGGGGGGCCAACGTCCTGACTTTC.